The 12 T cell receptor beta chains presented below share a single source sample, sequenced in a study of radiotherapy plus CTLA-4 blockade in lung cancer. Sequencing was performed with immunoSEQ multiplex PCR; in TCRdb, only in-frame clones are kept and a portion is missing. There are 80,000 or so clones in the sample; approximately 84% occur only once, and around 0.72% lies in the top ten. Sequencing used peripheral blood, obtained from a patient treated with radiotherapy plus ipilimumab. Every receptor here comes from a human donor with non-small cell lung cancer who had stable disease on radiotherapy plus ipilimumab.

The gene calls are TRBV28 and TRBJ2-5; 12 bases fit TRBD2. The J call could be wrong; TRBJ2-7 is a better fit for the DNA end. Germline assignment: CDR1 MDHEN and CDR2 SYDVKM. The CDR3 loop spans 16 amino acids. The CDR3 reads CASSSMTSGRPYEQYF. CDR3 DNA sequence: TGTGCCAGCAGTTCGATGACTAGCGGGAGACCCTACGAGCAGTACTTC.

V gene TRBV27 combines with J gene TRBJ2-7, with D possibly matching TRBD1 (7 bases). Germline CDR1 is MNHEY and CDR2 is SMNVEV (reference sequence). The CDR3 is 14 amino acids. With 5 bases removed from V and 0 bases from J, the gap between germline ends came to 11 bases. This CDR3 reads CASSPGGFSYEQYF. Written as DNA, the CDR3 is TGTGCCAGCAGTCCAGGGGGGTTCTCCTACGAGCAGTACTTC.

This chain uses TRBV7-9 with TRBJ1-1; D ambiguous. Looked up from germline, CDR1 is SEHNR and CDR2 is FQNEAQ (reference sequence). The CDR3 is made up of 13 amino acids. Trimming cost V 3 bases and J 5 bases, with 10 bases left between them. The CDR3 sequence: CASSLEGRTEAFF. The CDR3 DNA is TGTGCCAGCAGCTTGGAAGGCCGGACTGAAGCTTTCTTT.

The chain couples TRBV2 to TRBJ1-3; no clear D. Per germline, CDR1 SNHLY and CDR2 FYNNEI. CDR3 length: 13 residues. Trimming left V 3 bases short and J 4 bases short, with 7 bases between. In DNA form, the CDR3 reads TGTGCCAGCAGTGACAGAGGGGGAAACACCATATATTTT. It yields the protein CASSDRGGNTIYF.

The chain has TRBV29-1 and TRBJ2-1; the match to TRBD2 covers 11 bases. The CDR3 is 14 residues long. V shed 7 bases and J 8 bases; nucleotides not matched to a gene: 10. Per germline, CDR1 SQVTM and CDR2 ANQGSEA. This CDR3 is CSAAQLAGAYEQFF. The DNA for the CDR3 is TGCAGCGCTGCCCAACTAGCGGGAGCCTATGAGCAGTTCTTC.

The rearrangement links TRBV19 to TRBJ2-7; 9 bases fit TRBD1. V gave up 11 bases and J gave up 6 bases; unmatched junction bases: 17. Germline assignment: CDR1 LNHDA and CDR2 SQIVND (reference sequence). The CDR3 has 15 residues. The CDR3 region has the DNA TGTGCCGGGGAGGATGGGAACAGGGGGCGGCGCGAGCAGTACTTC. Residues: CAGEDGNRGRREQYF.

The rearrangement joins TRBV28 to TRBJ2-7; 7 nucleotides align to TRBD1. The germline CDR1 and CDR2 sequences are MDHEN and SYDVKM. Trimming took 7 bases from V and 3 from J; bases not matched to a gene: 12. The CDR3 is 15 residues long. CDR3 nucleotide sequence: TGTGCCAGCACCGAAACGGGACAGATCTTCTACGAGCAGTACTTC. It codes for CASTETGQIFYEQYF.

The genes are TRBV28 and TRBJ2-7; D is uncertain. The V and J ends lost 2 bases and 2 bases respectively, with 10 bases between them. Germline lookup yields CDR1 MDHEN and CDR2 SYDVKM. The CDR3 covers 14 residues. In DNA, the CDR3 is TGTGCCAGCAGTTTACCCGGCCGGGCCTACGAGCAGTACTTC. It encodes CASSLPGRAYEQYF.

The V and J genes are TRBV14 and TRBJ2-5; possibly TRBD1 for D (7 bases). Trimming shortened V by 1 base and J by 0 bases, and 12 bases separated the two germline ends. CDR3 length equals 16 residues. Germline-derived CDR1 and CDR2 are SGHDN and FVKESK. CDR3 protein: CASSQGQGGNQETQYF. The CDR3 nucleotides read TGTGCCAGCAGCCAAGGGCAGGGGGGTAACCAAGAGACCCAGTACTTC.

The V call is TRBV4-1, the J call TRBJ2-7; D not resolved. CDR3 length: 16 residues. Germline CDR1 is MGHRA and CDR2 is YSYEKL. Trimming took 2 bases from V and 1 from J, leaving 15 bases between them. The CDR3 spells CASSQTGPFLSYEQYF. In nucleotides, the CDR3 is TGCGCCAGCAGCCAAACCGGACCGTTTCTATCCTACGAGCAGTACTTC.

V is TRBV11-2 and J is TRBJ2-7; no clear D. Germline V gene sequence: CDR1 SGHAT, CDR2 FQNNGV. Trimming left V 0 bases short and J 0 bases short, with 6 bases between. The CDR3 spans 14 residues. The CDR3 here is CASSLELSSYEQYF. CDR3 bases: TGTGCCAGCAGCTTAGAGCTGAGCTCCTACGAGCAGTACTTC. The full variable domain, with the rest looked up from reference TRBV11-2 and TRBJ2-7, is EAGVAQSPRYKIIEKRQSVAFWCNPISGHATLYWYQQILGQGPKLLIQFQNNGVVDDSQLPKDRFSAERLKGVDSTLKIQPAKLEDSAVYLCASSLELSSYEQYFGPGTRLTVT.

The V gene is TRBV6-7, the J gene TRBJ2-1, with 7 nucleotides matching TRBD1. TRBV6-7 is designated an ORF whose function remains uncertain. This CDR3 has 17 amino acids. J gave up 8 bases and V 10 bases, and 23 bases lay outside the gene matches. This CDR3 reads CATPDKARTGEWHEQFF. CDR3 nucleotides: TGTGCCACCCCCGATAAAGCGAGGACAGGAGAATGGCATGAGCAGTTCTTC.